This TCR beta chain was found in a study of T-cell reconstitution after alpha-beta-depleted transplantation in children. This sample's TCRbeta library carried unique molecular identifier barcodes. One entry per CDR3 protein results from TCRdb running MiXCR on the PCR reads. The sample contains 98,000 or so distinct CDR3 sequences, 6.4% of which appear only once. This clonotype was recorded at least ten times. The CDR3 loop spans 16 amino acids. V shed 3 bases and J 1 base; nucleotides not matched to a gene: 9. Germline assignment: CDR1 SSHAT and CDR2 FNYEAQ (reference sequence). The origin of this receptor is a male patient between 2 and 15 years old who had a stem cell transplant for acute lymphoblastic leukemia, so the T cells may come from the graft donor. The material sequenced was PBMCs, mostly from graft donor cells, taken 360 days after TCRalphabeta/CD19-depleted stem cell transplant. The chain uses TRBV7-7 and TRBJ2-7, with 7 bases fitting TRBD1. CDR3 in amino acids: CASSLAYGQASYEQYF. As DNA, the CDR3 is TGTGCCAGCAGCTTGGCCTACGGACAGGCGTCCTACGAGCAGTACTTC.